The sequence of this TCR beta chain was determined in a study of cytotoxic CD8 clonotypes in ibrutinib-treated CLL. For the study at large: The cohort had over nine relapsed/refractory and some 14 treatment-naive patients, some 18 IGHV unmutated.

Study-wide points: Samples were collected at differing times from sustained-remission and progressing patients.

Here immunoSEQ multiplex PCR was the method, and the copy in TCRdb shows in-frame clones only, minus some. Counted here are 200,000 or so clones, 60% to 80% occurring once; the ten biggest clones make up about 6.4%. The CDR3 length is 15 residues. Germline CDR1 reads SGHTA; CDR2 reads FQGTGA. Trimming shortened V by 0 bases and J by 6 bases, and 12 bases separated the two germline ends. Comment on this clone: The antigen is unknown.

The specimen was PBMCs, collected after 12 months of ibrutinib treatment. The rearrangement joins TRBV7-3 to TRBJ2-1; D is uncertain. This receptor was identified in a human donor with chronic lymphocytic leukemia. The CDR3 DNA reads TGTGCCAGCAGCTTAACGGCTGGATACCTCAATGAGCAGTTCTTC. Translated, it gives CASSLTAGYLNEQFF.